One T cell receptor beta chain is described in this entry. The sample is drawn from a study of T cell changes during pregnancy in multiple sclerosis. The germline V gene has CDR1 SGHDT and CDR2 YYEEEE. There are 16 residues in the CDR3. Trimming took 1 base from V and 3 from J, leaving 16 bases between them. Method: immunoSEQ multiplex PCR; TCRdb's copy keeps in-frame clones and lacks some. The repertoire includes 70,000 or so clones, roughly 89% of them detected once, and around 0.64% sits in the top ten. The V and J genes are TRBV5-6 and TRBJ1-2; D possibly corresponds to TRBD1 (6 bases). The sample here was peripheral blood, taken in the third trimester of pregnancy. The clonotype originates from a female donor in good health, enrolled as a control in a pregnancy study. The CDR3 here is CASSLTLRGSDYGYTF. The CDR3 DNA reads TGTGCCAGCAGCTTGACTCTTAGGGGGTCGGACTATGGCTACACCTTC.